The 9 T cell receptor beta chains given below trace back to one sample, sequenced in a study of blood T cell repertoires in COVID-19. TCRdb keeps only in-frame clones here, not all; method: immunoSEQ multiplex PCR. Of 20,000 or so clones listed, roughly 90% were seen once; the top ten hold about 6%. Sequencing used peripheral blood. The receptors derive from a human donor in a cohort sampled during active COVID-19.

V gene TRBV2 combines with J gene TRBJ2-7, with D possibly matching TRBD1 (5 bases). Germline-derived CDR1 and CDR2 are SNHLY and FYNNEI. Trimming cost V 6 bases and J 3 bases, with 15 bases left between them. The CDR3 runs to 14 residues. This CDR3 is CASRQTVNHYEQYF. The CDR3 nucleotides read TGTGCCAGCAGGCAGACAGTGAACCACTACGAGCAGTACTTC.

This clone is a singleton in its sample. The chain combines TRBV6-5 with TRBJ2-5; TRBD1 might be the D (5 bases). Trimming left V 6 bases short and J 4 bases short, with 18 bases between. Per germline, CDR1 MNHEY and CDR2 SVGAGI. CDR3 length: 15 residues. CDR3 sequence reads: CASSTPRAGGETQYF. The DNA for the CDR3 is TGTGCCAGCAGCACGCCCAGGGCCGGCGGAGAGACCCAGTACTTC.

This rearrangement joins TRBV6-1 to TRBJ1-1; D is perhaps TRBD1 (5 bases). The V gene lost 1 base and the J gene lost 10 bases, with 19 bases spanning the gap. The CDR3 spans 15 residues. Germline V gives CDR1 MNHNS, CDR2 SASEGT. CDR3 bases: TGTGCCAGCAGTGAAGACGGACACCTTGGGTTGGTAGCTTTCTTT. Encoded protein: CASSEDGHLGLVAFF.

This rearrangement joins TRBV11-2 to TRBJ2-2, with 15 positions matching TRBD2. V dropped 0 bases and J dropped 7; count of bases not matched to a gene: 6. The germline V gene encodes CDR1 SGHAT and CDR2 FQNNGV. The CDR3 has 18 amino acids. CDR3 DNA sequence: TGTGCCAGCAGCTTAGATCTGGGACTAGCGGGAGGTGGCGGGGAGCTGTTTTTT. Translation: CASSLDLGLAGGGGELFF.

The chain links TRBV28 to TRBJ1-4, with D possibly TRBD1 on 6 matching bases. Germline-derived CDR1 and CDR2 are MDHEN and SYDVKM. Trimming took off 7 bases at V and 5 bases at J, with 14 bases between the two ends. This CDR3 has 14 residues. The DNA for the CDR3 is TGTGCCAGCAACCCCCCCGGACAGAATGAAAAACTGTTTTTT. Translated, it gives CASNPPGQNEKLFF.

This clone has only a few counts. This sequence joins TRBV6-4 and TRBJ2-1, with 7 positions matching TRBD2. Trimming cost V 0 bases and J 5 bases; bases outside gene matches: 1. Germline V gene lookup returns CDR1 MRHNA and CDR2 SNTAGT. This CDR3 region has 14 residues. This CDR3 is CASSDSSGDNEQFF. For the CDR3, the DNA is TGTGCCAGCAGTGACTCCAGCGGGGACAATGAGCAGTTCTTC.

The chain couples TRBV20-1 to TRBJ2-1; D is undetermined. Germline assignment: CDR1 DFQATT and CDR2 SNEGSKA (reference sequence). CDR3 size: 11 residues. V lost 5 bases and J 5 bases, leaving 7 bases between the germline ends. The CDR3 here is CSARQHNEQFF. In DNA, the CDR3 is TGCAGTGCTCGACAACACAATGAGCAGTTCTTC.

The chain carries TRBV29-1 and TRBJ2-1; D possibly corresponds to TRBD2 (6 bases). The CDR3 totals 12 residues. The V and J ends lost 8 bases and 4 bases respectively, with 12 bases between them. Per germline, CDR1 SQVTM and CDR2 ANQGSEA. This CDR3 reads CSCWGEYNEQFF. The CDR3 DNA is TGCAGCTGTTGGGGGGAATACAATGAGCAGTTCTTC.

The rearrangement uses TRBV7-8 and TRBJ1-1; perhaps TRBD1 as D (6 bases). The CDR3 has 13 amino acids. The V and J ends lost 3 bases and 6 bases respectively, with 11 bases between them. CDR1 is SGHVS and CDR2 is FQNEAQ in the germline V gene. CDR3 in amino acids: CASSFGGRAEAFF. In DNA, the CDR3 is TGTGCCAGCAGCTTCGGGGGGCGGGCTGAAGCTTTCTTT.